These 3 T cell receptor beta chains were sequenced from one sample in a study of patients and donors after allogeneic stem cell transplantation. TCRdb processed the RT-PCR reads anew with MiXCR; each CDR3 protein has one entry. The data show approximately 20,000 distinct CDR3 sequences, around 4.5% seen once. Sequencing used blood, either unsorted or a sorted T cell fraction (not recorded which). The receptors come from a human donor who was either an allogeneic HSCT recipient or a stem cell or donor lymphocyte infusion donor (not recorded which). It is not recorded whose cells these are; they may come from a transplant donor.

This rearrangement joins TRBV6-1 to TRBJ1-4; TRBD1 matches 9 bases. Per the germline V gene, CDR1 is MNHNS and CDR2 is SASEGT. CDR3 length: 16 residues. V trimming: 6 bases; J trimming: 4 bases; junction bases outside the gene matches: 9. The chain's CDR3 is CASRDQGQGYNEKLFF. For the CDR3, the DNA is TGTGCCAGCAGGGACCAGGGACAGGGATATAATGAAAAACTGTTTTTT.

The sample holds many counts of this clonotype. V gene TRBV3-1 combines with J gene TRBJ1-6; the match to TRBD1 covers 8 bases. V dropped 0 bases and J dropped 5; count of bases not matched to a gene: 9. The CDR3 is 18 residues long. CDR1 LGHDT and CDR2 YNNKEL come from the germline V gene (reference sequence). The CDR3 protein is CASSQEFWGQVNNSPLHF. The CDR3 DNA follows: TGTGCCAGCAGCCAAGAATTCTGGGGACAGGTTAATAATTCACCCCTCCACTTT.

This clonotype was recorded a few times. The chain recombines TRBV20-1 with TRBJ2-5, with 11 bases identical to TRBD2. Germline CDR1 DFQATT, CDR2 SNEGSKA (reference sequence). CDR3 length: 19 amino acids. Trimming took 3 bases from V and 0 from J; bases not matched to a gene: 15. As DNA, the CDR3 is TGCAGTGCTAGTACTACTAGCGGGAGCACCCAGTACGACCAAGAGACCCAGTACTTC. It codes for CSASTTSGSTQYDQETQYF.